This T cell receptor (beta chain) was recovered during a study of blood T cell repertoires in COVID-19. Study context: Whether acute or convalescent, the COVID-19 samples came from the United States, Italy and Spain.

Participants were aged about 18 to 89 years from about two dozen US areas. Participants were placed into cohorts based on the clinical history they reported. Symptom resolution, clearance, or two negative PCRs marked donors in Cohort 3 as recovered. Germline CDR1 MDHEN, CDR2 SYDVKM. The CDR3 length is 15 residues. V lost 2 bases to trimming and J lost 6 bases; unmatched junction nucleotides: 5. Only in-frame clones appear in the TCRdb table, and some are missing; sequencing was by immunoSEQ multiplex PCR. The sample contains 490,000 or so clones, about nine tenths of which appear only once. Sequencing was carried out using PBMCs or T cells enriched from blood (not recorded which). The V call is TRBV28, the J call TRBJ1-5; 9 positions agree with TRBD1. This sequence originates from a woman aged 60-75 years who had recovered from COVID-19. The CDR3 sequence: CASSLAGQGIQPQHF. CDR3 coding DNA: TGTGCCAGCAGTTTAGCGGGACAGGGTATTCAGCCCCAGCATTTT.